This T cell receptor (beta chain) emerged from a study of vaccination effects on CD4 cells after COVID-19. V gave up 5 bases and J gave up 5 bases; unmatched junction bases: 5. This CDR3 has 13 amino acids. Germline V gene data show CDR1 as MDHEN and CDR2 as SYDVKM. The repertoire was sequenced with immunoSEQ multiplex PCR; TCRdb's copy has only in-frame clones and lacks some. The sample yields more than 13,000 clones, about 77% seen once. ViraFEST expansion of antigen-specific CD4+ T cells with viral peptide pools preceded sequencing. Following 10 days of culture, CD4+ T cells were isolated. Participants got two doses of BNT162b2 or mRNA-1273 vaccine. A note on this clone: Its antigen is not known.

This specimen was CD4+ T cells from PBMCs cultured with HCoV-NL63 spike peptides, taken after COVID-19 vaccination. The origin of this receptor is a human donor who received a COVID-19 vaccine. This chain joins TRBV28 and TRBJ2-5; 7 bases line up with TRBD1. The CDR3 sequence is CASSTQGVETQYF. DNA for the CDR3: TGTGCCAGCAGTACGCAGGGGGTGGAGACCCAGTACTTC.